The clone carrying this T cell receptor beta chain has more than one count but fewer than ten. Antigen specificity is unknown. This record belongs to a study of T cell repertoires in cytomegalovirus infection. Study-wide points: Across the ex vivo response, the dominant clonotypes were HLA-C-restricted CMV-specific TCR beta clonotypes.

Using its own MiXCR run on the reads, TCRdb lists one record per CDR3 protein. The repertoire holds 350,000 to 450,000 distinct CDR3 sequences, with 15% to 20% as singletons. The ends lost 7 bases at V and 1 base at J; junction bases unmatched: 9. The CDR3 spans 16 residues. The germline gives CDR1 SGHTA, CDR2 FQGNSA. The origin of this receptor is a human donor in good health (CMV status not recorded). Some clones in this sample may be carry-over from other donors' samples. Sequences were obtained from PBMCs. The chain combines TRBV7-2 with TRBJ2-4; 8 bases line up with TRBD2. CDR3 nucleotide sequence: TGTGCCAGCACCTCAGTAGCGGGATTGGCCAAAAACATTCAGTACTTC. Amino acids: CASTSVAGLAKNIQYF.